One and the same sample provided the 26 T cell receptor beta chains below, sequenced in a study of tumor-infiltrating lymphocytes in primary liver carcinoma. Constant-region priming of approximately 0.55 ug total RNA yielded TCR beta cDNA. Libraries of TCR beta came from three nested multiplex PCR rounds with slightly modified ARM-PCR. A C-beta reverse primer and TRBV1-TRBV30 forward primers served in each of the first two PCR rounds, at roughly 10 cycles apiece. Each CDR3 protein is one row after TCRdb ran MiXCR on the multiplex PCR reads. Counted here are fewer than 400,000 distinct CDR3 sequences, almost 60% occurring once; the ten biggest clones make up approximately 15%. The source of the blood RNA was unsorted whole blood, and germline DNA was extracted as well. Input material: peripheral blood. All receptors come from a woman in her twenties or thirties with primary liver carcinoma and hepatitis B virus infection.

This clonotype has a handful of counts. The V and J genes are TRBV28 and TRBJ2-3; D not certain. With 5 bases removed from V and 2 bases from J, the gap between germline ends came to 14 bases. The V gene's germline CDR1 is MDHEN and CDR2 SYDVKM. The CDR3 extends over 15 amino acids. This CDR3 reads CASSRSDLNTDTQYF. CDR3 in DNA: TGTGCCAGCAGTCGTAGTGACCTAAACACAGATACGCAGTATTTT.

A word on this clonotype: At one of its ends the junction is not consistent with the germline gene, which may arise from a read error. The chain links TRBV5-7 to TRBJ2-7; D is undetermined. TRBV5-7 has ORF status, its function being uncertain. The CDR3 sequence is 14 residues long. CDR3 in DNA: TGTGTCAGCAGCTGCCATAAAGCGCCCTACGAGCAGTACTTC. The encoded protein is CVSSCHKAPYEQYF.

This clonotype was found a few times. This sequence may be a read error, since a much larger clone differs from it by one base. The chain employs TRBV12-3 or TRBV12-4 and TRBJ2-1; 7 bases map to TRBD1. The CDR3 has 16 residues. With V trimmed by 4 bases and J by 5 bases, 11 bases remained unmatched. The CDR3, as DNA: TGTGCCAGCAGTTCCCCCTCTGGGACAGCCGACAATGAGCAGTTCTTC. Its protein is CASSSPSGTADNEQFF.

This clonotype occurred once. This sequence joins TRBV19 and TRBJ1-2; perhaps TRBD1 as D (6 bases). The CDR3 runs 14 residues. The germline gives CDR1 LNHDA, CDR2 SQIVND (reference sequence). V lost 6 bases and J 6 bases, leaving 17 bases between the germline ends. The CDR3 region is CASRMGQGLDGYTF. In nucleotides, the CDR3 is TGTGCCAGTAGGATGGGGCAGGGGCTAGATGGCTACACCTTC.

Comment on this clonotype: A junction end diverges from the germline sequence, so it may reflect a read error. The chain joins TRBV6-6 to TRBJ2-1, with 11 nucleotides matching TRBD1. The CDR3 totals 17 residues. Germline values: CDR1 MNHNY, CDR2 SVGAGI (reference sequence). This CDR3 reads CAISQDRGRFIYNEQFF. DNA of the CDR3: TGTGCCATCAGTCAGGACAGGGGGCGTTTTATCTACAATGAGCAGTTCTTC.

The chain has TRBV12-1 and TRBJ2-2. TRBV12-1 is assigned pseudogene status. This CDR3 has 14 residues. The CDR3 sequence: CASSCGESTGELFF. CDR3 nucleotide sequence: TGTGCCAGCAGCTGTGGGGAGAGCACCGGGGAGCTGTTTTTT.

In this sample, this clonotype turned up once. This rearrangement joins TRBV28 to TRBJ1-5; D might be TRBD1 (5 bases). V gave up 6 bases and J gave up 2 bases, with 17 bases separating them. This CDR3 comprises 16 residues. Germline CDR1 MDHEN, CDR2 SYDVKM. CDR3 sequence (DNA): TGTGCCAGCAGGCCCGTGTTCGGGGGGGGCAATCAGCCCCAGCATTTT. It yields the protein CASRPVFGGGNQPQHF.

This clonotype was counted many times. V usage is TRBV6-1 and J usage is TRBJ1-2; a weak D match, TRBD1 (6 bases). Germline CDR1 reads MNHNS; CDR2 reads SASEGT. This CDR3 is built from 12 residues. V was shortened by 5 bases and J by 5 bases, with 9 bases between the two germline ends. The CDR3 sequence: CASSRTAYGYTF. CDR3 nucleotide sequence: TGTGCCAGCAGTCGGACAGCTTATGGCTACACCTTC.

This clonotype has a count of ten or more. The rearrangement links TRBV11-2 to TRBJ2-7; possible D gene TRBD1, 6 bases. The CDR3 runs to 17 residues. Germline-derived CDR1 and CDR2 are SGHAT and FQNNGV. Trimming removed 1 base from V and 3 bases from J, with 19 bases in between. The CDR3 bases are TGTGCCAGCAGCTTAGTTTTGGCAGGGGACCTCCTCTACGAGCAGTACTTC. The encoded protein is CASSLVLAGDLLYEQYF.

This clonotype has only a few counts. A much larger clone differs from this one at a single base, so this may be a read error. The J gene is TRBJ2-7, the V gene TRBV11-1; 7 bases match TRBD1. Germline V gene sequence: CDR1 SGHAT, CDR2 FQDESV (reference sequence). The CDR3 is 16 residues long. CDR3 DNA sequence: TGTGCCAGCAGCTTCGTAGGGGGCGGAAACTCCTACGGGCAGTACTTC. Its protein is CASSFVGGGNSYGQYF. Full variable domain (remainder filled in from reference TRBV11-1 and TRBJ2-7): EAEVAQSPRYKITEKSQAVAFWCDPISGHATLYWYRQILGQGPELLVQFQDESVVDDSQLPKDRFSAERLKGVDSTLKIQPAELGDSAMYLCASSFVGGGNSYGQYFGPGTRLTVT.

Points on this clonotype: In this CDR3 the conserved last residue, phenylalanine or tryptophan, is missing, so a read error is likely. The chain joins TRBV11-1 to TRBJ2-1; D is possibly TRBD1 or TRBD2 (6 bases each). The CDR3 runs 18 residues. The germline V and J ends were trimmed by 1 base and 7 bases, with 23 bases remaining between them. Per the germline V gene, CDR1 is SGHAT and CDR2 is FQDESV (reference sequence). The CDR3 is CASSLGGGGTSGRNEQFV. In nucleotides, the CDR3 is TGTGCCAGCAGCTTAGGTGGGGGCGGGACGAGCGGTCGTAATGAGCAGTTCGTC.

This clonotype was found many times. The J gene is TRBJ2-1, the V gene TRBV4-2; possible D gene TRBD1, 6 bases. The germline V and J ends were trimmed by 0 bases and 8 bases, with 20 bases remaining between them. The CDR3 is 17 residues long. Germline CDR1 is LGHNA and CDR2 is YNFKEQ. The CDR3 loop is CASSQEGNREIRDEQFF. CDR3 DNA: TGTGCCAGCAGCCAAGAAGGCAACAGGGAAATACGTGATGAGCAGTTCTTC.

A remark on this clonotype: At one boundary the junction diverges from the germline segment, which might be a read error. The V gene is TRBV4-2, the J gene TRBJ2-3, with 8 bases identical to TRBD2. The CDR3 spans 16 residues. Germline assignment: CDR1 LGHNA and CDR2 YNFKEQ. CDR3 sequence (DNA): TGTGCCAGCAACCAAGTCGATAGCGGGGAGACAGATACGCAGTATTTT. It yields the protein CASNQVDSGETDTQYF.

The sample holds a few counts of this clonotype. DNA for the CDR3: TGTGCCAGCAGTATTCGGGCGGGAGGCCCCCGGGAGCAGTACTTC. Amino acids: CASSIRAGGPREQYF. The chain is built from TRBV28 and TRBJ2-7; TRBD2 matches at 8 bases. J gave up 7 bases and V 5 bases, and 13 bases lay outside the gene matches. The CDR3 covers 15 residues. The germline gives CDR1 MDHEN, CDR2 SYDVKM.

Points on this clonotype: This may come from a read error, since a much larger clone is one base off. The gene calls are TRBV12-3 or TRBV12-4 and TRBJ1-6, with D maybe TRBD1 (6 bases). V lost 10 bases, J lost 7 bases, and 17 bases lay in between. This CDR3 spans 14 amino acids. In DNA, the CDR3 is TGTGCCACCAGCCTCGGGACAAAGAATTCACCCCTCCACTTT. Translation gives CATSLGTKNSPLHF.

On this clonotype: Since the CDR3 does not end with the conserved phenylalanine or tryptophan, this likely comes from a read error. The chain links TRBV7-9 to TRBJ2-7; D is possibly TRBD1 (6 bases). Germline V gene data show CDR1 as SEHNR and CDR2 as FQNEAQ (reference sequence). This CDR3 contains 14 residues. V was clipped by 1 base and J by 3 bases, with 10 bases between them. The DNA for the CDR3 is TGTGCCAGCAGCTTAGGCGCAGGGGACTACGAGCAGTACTCC. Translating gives CASSLGAGDYEQYS.

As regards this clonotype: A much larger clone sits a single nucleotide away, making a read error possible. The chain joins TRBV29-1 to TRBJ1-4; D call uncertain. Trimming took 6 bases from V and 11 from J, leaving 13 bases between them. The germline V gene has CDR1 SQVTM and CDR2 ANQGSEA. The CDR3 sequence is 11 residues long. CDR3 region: CSVPIVRKLFF. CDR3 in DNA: TGCAGCGTCCCGATCGTACGTAAACTGTTTTTT.

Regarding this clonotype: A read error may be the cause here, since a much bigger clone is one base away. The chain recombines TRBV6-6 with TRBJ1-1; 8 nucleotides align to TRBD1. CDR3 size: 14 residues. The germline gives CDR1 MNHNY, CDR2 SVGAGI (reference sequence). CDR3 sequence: CASSPQGADTKAFF. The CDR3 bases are TGTGCCAGCAGCCCTCAGGGGGCGGACACTAAAGCTTTCTTT.

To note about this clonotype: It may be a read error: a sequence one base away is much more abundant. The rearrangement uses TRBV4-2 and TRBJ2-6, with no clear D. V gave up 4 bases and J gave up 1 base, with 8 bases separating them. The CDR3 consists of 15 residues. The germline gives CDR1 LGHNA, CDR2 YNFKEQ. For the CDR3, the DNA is TGTGCCAGCAGCCGAGGTTCGTCTGGGGCCAACGTCCTGACTTTC. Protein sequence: CASSRGSSGANVLTF.

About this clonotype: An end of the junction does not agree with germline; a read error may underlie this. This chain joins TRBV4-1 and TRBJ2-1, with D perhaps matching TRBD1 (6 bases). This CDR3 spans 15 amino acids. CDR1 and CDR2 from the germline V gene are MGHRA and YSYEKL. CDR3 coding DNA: TGCGCCAGCAGGCAAGATCAGGCAGGGGACAATGAGCAGTTCTTC. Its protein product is CASRQDQAGDNEQFF.

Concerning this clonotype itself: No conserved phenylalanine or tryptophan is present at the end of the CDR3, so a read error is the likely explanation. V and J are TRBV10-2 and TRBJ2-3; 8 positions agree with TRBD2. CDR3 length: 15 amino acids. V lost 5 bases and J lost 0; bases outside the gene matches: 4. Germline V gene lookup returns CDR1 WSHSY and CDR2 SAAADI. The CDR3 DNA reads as TGCGCCAGCAGTAGTATAGCGGGGAGCACAGATACGCAGTATCTT. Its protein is CASSSIAGSTDTQYL.

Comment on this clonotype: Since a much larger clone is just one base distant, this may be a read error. The CDR3 nucleotides read TGTGCCGGCAGTTTGGGGGTCCAAGAGACCCAGTACTTC. Translated: CAGSLGVQETQYF. The chain carries TRBV12-3 or TRBV12-4 and TRBJ2-5, with D possibly being TRBD1 or TRBD2 (5 bases each). The CDR3 has 13 amino acids.

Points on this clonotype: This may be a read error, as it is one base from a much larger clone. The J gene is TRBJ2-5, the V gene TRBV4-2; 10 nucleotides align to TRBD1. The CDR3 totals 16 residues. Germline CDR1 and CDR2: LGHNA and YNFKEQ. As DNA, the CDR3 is TGTGCCAGCAGCCAACGGGACAGGGGCCTCCAAGAGGCCCAGTACTTC. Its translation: CASSQRDRGLQEAQYF.

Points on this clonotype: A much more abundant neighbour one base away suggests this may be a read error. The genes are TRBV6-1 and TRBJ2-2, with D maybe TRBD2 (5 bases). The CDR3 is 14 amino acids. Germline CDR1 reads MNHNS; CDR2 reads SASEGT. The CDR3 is CASSNDPRAGELVF. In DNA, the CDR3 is TGTGCCAGCAGCAACGATCCCCGGGCCGGGGAGCTGGTTTTT.

The CDR3 bases are TGTGCCAGCAGCTTGCTCGGGACAGGGGGCTACGAGCAGTACTTC. It codes for CASSLLGTGGYEQYF. The gene calls are TRBV11-1 and TRBJ2-7, with 11 bases identical to TRBD1. Germline values: CDR1 SGHAT, CDR2 FQDESV (reference sequence). With V trimmed by 3 bases and J by 3 bases, 4 bases remained unmatched. This CDR3 region has 15 residues.

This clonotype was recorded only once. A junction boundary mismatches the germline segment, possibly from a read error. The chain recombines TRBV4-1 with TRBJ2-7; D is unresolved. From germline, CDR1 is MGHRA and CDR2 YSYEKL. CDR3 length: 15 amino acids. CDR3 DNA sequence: TGCGTCAGCAGCCCCCTATTGCCAGGCTCCTACGAGCAGTACTTC. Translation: CVSSPLLPGSYEQYF.